This TCR beta chain stems from a study of cytomegalovirus exposure and HLA in healthy donors. Vbeta (60) and Jbeta (13) primers were used in the PCR. Using immunoSEQ multiplex PCR, the repertoire was profiled, and TCRdb retains in-frame clones only, with some absent. Of 160,000 or so clones in the sample, 84% were seen once. The clonotype comes from a man aged 30-40 years in good health and CMV-seronegative. Sequenced material: PBMCs.

In nucleotides, the CDR3 is TGCGCCAGCAGCTACGGTCTCGCGGACAGAACCTACGAGCAGTACTTC. Its translation: CASSYGLADRTYEQYF. This chain uses TRBV5-1 with TRBJ2-7, with D maybe TRBD1 (6 bases). Germline V gives CDR1 SGHRS, CDR2 YFSETQ. Between the trimmed V and J ends, which lost 3 bases and 2 bases, there was a span of 18 bases. CDR3 length: 16 residues.